The entry that follows covers one T cell receptor beta chain sequence. Its antigen has not been determined. Base qualities are not recorded, but no much larger clone differs from it by a single base. The time point label, as the study defines it: patch test 3, about 24 weeks after DPC sensitization. The meaning of the sample's treatment or condition label: therapeutic diphenylcyclopropenone sensitization with weekly scalp DPC. Blood at each patch-test visit was drawn before the patch test was applied. Patients were eligible if aged 18 to 70, diagnosed with alopecia and judged suitable for DPC therapy, and pregnant patients were excluded. Unfractionated whole blood was collected in Tempus Blood RNA tubes, and total RNA was extracted from that blood. The data were taken from a study of human T cells and chemical hapten exposure (TCRdb year 2021). Turning to the overall study: For sensitization, 2% DPC in acetone was applied to a roughly 2 cm by roughly 2 cm area of upper inner arm skin. Twenty-nine alopecia patients provided blood for TCR sequencing at one to four time points (pre-sensitization, 2, 6 and 24 weeks). Patient blood was sampled pre-sensitization (week 0) and at 2, 6 and about 24 weeks after DPC sensitization. Throughout the study period of around 24 weeks, patients also received therapeutic DPC doses to the scalp every week. Patch testing on the upper back used Finn chambers containing 0.01% DPC, with scoring done after 6 days according to International Contact Dermatitis Research Group standards. The mostly female patient cohort included alopecia areata with under or over 50% scalp involvement, alopecia totalis and alopecia universalis. Peripheral blood TCR repertoire changes were tracked in vivo in alopecia patients during primary and secondary sensitization to the hapten diphenylcyclopropenone (DPC). Libraries were combined into a pool for sequencing, and differences in TCR yield between samples came mainly from small differences in library volumes within the pool.

Receptor libraries were prepared by RACE. Reads for this sample came from a NextSeq 500. During library preparation, unique molecular identifiers were attached to individual cDNA molecules so that TCRs could be counted quantitatively and reproducibly. For every blood RNA sample, sequencing covered both the TCR alpha and TCR beta chains. On the authors' methods: The median number of TCRs per sample was some 100,000, ranging from roughly 20,000 to 700,000. The Decombinator software suite was used to annotate the V, J and CDR3 of the TCR reads. Every sample was subsampled to the same number of TCRs (28,000) for the PS versus PT1 abundance plots. TCRs were defined as expanded if absent before sensitization and observed at least eight times at the 2-week time point. TCRdb applied fastp at Q25 and MiXCR to the public reads, then kept only in-frame beta chains. Each entry merges the rows of one CDR3 protein and shows their most common DNA and genes. Clone size and V and J calls follow TCRdb, not the original study. This sample is represented by 120,000 or so distinct CDR3 sequences; 11% of them were singletons. The ten largest clonotypes hold under 2.5% of the sample.

The CDR3 runs 13 residues from the cysteine to the phenylalanine. Only the CDR3 region is kept as DNA, spanning 39 bases read in frame from base 1. Trimming costs V 0 bases and J 9 bases, and their ends lie 9 bases apart. According to the germline V gene (reference sequence), CDR1 reads LNHNV and CDR2 reads YYDKDF. Study-level results and caveats: Because every patient had alopecia, a presumed autoimmune disease, the patients' immune response might differ from that of healthy individuals. Repeated subsampling changed both the strength of the expansion versus patch-test correlation and the threshold at which that correlation became significant. Expanded TCRs formed significantly more large CDR3 similarity clusters than pre-sensitization or healthy control sets, consistent with antigen-driven responses. DPC sensitization did not change how many TCRs were above 1 in 1000 frequency, and no evidence was found of alterations in global repertoire structure. The number of PT1 expanded TCRs positively correlated with patch test score, significant at thresholds 8, 16 and 32 but not 4.

The source material was whole blood, sampled in connection with sensitization to the hapten diphenylcyclopropenone (DPC). The rearranged segments are TRBV15 and TRBJ2-1; the D gene is unclear. This sequence was found in a woman in her fifties or sixties with alopecia areata. Some clones in this sample may be carry-over from other donors' samples. The CDR3: CATSRDRGGEQFF. The sequence in DNA is TGTGCCACCAGCAGAGATCGCGGTGGTGAGCAGTTCTTC.